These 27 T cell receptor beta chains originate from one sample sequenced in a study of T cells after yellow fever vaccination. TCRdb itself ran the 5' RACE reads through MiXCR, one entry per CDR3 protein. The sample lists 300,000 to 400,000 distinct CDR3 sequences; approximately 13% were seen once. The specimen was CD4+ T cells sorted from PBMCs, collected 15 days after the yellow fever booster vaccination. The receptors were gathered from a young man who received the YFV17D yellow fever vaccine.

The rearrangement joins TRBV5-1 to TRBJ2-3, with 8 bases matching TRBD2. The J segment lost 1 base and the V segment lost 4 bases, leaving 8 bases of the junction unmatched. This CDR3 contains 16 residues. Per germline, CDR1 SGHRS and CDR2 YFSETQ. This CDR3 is CASSPPRAGGTDTQYF. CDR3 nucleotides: TGCGCCAGCAGCCCACCTAGAGCGGGGGGCACAGATACGCAGTATTTT.

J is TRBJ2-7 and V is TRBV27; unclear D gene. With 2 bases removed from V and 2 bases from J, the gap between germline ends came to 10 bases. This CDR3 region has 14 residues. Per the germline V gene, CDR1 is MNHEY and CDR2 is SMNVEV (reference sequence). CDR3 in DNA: TGTGCCAGCAGTTTAGGTATTACGGCCTACGAGCAGTACTTC. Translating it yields CASSLGITAYEQYF.

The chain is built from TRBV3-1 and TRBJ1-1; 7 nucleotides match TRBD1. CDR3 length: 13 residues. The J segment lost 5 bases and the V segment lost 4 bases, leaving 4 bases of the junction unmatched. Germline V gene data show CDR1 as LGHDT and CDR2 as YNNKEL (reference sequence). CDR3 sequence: CASSPSGGTEAFF. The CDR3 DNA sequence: TGTGCCAGCAGCCCATCAGGGGGGACTGAAGCTTTCTTT. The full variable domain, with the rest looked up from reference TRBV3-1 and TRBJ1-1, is DTAVSQTPKYLVTQMGNDKSIKCEQNLGHDTMYWYKQDSKKFLKIMFSYNNKELIINETVPNRFSPKSPDKAHLNLHINSLELGDSAVYFCASSPSGGTEAFFGQGTRLTVV.

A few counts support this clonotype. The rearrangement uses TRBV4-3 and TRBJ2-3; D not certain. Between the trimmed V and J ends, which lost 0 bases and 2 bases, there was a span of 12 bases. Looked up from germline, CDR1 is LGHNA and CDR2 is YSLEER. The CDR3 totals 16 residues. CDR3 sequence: CASSQDHRSYTDTQYF. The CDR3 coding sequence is TGCGCCAGCAGCCAAGACCACCGCAGTTACACAGATACGCAGTATTTT.

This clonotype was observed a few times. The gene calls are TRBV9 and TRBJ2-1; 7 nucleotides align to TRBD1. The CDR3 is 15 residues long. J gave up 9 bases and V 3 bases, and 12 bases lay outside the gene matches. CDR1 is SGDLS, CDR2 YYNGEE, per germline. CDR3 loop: CASSAQGEALFEQFF. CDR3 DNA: TGTGCCAGCAGCGCGCAGGGGGAAGCGCTCTTTGAGCAGTTCTTC. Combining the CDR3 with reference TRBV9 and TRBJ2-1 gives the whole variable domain DSGVTQTPKHLITATGQRVTLRCSPRSGDLSVYWYQQSLDQGLQFLIQYYNGEERAKGNILERFSAQQFPDLHSELNLSSLELGDSALYFCASSAQGEALFEQFFGPGTRLTVL.

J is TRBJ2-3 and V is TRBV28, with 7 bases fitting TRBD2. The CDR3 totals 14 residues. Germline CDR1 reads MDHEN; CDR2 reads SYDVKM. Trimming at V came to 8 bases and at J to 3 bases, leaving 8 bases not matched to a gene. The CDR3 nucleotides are TGTGCCAGCGGGGGGGGAGGTGTAACAGATACGCAGTATTTT. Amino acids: CASGGGGVTDTQYF. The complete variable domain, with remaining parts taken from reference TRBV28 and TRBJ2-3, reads DVKVTQSSRYLVKRTGEKVFLECVQDMDHENMFWYRQDPGLGLRLIYFSYDVKMKEKGDIPEGYSVSREKKERFSLILESASTNQTSMYLCASGGGGVTDTQYFGPGTRLTVL.

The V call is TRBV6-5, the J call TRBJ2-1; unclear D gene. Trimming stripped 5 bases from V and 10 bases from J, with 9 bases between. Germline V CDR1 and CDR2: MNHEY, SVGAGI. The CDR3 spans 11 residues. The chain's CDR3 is CASSTRREQFF. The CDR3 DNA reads TGTGCCAGCAGTACCCGGCGAGAGCAGTTCTTC.

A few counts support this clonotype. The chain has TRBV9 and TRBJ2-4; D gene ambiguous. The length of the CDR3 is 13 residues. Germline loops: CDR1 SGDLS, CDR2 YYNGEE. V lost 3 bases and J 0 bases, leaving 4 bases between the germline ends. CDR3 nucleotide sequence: TGTGCCAGCAGCGCGGGAGCCAAAAACATTCAGTACTTC. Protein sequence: CASSAGAKNIQYF. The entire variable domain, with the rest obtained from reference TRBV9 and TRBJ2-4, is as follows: DSGVTQTPKHLITATGQRVTLRCSPRSGDLSVYWYQQSLDQGLQFLIQYYNGEERAKGNILERFSAQQFPDLHSELNLSSLELGDSALYFCASSAGAKNIQYFGAGTRLSVL.

The CDR3 spells CASSTRGWTEAFF. The CDR3 bases are TGTGCCAGCAGCACCAGGGGCTGGACTGAAGCTTTCTTT. The chain joins TRBV12-3 or TRBV12-4 to TRBJ1-1, with a possible D match to TRBD1 (6 bases). The V end lost 6 bases, the J end lost 5 bases, and 13 bases lay between the germline ends. The CDR3 is 13 residues long.

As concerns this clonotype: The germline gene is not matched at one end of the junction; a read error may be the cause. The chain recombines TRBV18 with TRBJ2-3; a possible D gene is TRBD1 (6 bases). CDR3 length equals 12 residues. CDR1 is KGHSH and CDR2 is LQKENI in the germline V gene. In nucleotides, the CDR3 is TGTGCCAGCTCTTGGGACACAAATACGCAGTATTTT. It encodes CASSWDTNTQYF.

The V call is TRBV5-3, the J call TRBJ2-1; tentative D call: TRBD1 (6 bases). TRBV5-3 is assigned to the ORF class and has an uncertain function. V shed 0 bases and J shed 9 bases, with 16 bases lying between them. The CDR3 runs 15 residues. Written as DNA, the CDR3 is TGTGCCAGAAGCTTGGGGCAGGGGAATTACGGTGAGCAGTTCTTC. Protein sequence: CARSLGQGNYGEQFF.

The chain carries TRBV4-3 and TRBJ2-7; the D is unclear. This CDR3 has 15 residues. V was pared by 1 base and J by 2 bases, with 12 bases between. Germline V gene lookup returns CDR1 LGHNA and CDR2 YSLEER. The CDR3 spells CASSQVAVGTYEQYF. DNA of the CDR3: TGCGCCAGCAGCCAAGTGGCAGTAGGAACCTACGAGCAGTACTTC.

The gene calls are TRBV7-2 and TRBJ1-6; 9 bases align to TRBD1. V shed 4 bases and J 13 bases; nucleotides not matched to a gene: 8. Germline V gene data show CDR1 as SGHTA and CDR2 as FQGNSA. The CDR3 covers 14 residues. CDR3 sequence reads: CASSSRQGDIPLHF. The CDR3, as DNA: TGTGCCAGCAGCTCCCGACAGGGGGACATCCCCCTCCACTTT.

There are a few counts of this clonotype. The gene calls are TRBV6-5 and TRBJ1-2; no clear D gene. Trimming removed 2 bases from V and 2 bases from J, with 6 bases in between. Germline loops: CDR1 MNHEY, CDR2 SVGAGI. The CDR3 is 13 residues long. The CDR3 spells CASSYGTNYGYTF. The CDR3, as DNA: TGTGCCAGCAGTTACGGAACCAACTATGGCTACACCTTC.

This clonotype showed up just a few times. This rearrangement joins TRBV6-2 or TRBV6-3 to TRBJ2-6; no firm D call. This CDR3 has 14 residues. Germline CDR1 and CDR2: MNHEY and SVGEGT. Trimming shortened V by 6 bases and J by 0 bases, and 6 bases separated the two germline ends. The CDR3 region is CASSEFSGANVLTF. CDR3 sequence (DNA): TGTGCCAGCAGCGAATTCTCTGGGGCCAACGTCCTGACTTTC.

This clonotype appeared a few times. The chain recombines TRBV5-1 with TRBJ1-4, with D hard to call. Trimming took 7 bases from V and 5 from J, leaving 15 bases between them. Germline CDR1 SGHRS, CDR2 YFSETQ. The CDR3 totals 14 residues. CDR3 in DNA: TGCGCCAGCTCGCGTTCATATGCGAATGAAAAACTGTTTTTT. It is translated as CASSRSYANEKLFF.

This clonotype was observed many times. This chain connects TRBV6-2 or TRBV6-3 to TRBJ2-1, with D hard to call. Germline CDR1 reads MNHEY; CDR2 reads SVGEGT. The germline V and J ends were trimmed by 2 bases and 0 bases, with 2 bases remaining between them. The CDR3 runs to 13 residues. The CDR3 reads CASSYDSYNEQFF. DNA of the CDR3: TGTGCCAGCAGTTACGACTCCTACAATGAGCAGTTCTTC.

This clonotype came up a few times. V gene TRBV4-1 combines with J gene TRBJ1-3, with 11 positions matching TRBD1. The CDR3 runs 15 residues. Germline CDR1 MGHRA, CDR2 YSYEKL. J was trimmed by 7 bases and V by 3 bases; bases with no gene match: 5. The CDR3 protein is CASSHLDRGQNTIYF. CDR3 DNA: TGCGCCAGCAGCCATTTGGACAGGGGGCAGAACACCATATATTTT.

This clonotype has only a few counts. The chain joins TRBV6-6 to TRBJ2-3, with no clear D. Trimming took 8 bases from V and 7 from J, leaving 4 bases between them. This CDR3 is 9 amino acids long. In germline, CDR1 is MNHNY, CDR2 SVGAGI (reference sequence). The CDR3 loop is CASGNTQYF. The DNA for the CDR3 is TGTGCCAGCGGGAATACGCAGTATTTT.

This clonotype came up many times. CDR3 amino acids: CASSLQGLDYGYTF. For the CDR3, the DNA is TGTGCCAGCAGCTTACAAGGGCTCGACTATGGCTACACCTTC. The rearrangement links TRBV7-9 to TRBJ1-2; D is ambiguous. From germline, CDR1 is SEHNR and CDR2 FQNEAQ (reference sequence). The CDR3 consists of 14 residues. Trimming removed 2 bases from V and 3 bases from J, with 10 bases in between.

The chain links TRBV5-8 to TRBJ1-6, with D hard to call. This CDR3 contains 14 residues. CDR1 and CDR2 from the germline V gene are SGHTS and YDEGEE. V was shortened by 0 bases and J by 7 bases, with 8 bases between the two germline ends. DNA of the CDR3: TGTGCCAGCAGCTTGGGGCAGTGGAATTCACCCCTCCACTTT. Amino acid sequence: CASSLGQWNSPLHF. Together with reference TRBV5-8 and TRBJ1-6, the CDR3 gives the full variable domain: EAGVTQSPTHLIKTRGQQATLRCSPISGHTSVYWYQQALGLGLQFLLWYDEGEERNRGNFPPRFSGRQFPNYSSELNVNALELEDSALYLCASSLGQWNSPLHFGNGTRLTVT.

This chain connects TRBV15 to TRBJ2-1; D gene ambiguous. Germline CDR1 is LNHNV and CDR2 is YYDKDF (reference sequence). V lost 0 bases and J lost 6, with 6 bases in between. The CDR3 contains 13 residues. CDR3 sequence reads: CATSRDYGNEQFF. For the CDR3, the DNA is TGTGCCACCAGCAGAGATTATGGCAATGAGCAGTTCTTC.

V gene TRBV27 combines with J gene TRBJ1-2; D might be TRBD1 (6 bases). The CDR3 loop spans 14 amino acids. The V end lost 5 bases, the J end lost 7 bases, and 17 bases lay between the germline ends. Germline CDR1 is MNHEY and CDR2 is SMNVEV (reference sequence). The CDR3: CASSTPGTPGGYTF. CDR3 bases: TGTGCCAGCAGTACCCCCGGGACACCGGGTGGCTACACCTTC.

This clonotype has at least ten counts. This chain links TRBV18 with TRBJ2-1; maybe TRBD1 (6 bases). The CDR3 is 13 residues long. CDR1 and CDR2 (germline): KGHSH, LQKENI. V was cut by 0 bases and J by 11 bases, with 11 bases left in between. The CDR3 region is CASSPPGAGQQFF. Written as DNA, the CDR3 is TGTGCCAGCTCACCACCGGGGGCAGGGCAGCAGTTCTTC.

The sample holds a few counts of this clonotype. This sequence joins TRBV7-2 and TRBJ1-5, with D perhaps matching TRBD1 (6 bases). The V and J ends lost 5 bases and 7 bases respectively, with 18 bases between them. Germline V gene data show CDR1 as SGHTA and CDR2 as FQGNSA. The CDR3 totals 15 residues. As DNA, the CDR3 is TGTGCCAGCAGCCTCCGAGGGGGGCGCGGGCAGCCCCAGCATTTT. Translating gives CASSLRGGRGQPQHF.

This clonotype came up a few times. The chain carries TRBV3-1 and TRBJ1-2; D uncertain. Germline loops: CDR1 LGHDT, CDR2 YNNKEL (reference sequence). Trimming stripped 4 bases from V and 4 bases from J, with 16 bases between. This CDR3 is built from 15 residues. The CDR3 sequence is CASSLRLAPSYGYTF. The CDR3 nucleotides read TGTGCCAGCAGCCTACGACTGGCCCCCAGCTATGGCTACACCTTC.

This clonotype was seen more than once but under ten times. CDR3 DNA sequence: TGTGCCAGCAGCCAAGGTTTCGGCGGGACTAGACGCGAGACCCAGTACTTC. It is translated as CASSQGFGGTRRETQYF. The chain has TRBV3-1 and TRBJ2-5, with 8 bases identical to TRBD2. The CDR3 is 17 residues long. J gave up 5 bases and V 1 base, and 12 bases lay outside the gene matches. Germline loops: CDR1 LGHDT, CDR2 YNNKEL (reference sequence).